These 15 T cell receptor beta chains came from one sample sequenced in a study of cytomegalovirus exposure and HLA in healthy donors. This PCR relied on a set of 60 Vbeta primers and 13 Jbeta primers. Data came from immunoSEQ multiplex PCR; TCRdb stores just in-frame clones and leaves some out. This table has 130,000 or so clones, around four fifths appearing once. Sequencing used PBMCs. The receptors originated from a man aged 25 to 40 in good health and CMV-seronegative.

The DNA of the CDR3 is TGTGCCAGCAGGGACAGGGTTAATCAGCCCCAGCATTTT. Translating gives CASRDRVNQPQHF. The rearrangement links TRBV6-1 to TRBJ1-5; TRBD1 agrees at 8 bases. This CDR3 has 13 residues. Germline V lookup: CDR1 MNHNS, CDR2 SASEGT. With 6 bases clipped from V and 4 bases from J, the junction kept 2 bases outside the gene matches.

The gene calls are TRBV2 and TRBJ2-1; 11 bases align to TRBD2. V lost 7 bases, J lost 5 bases, and 13 bases stayed unmatched. The CDR3 sequence is 17 residues long. The germline gives CDR1 SNHLY, CDR2 FYNNEI. The CDR3 DNA is TGTGCCAGCAAAGCCTCTAGCGGGAGGACAAACCACAATGAGCAGTTCTTC. It translates to CASKASSGRTNHNEQFF.

The rearrangement joins TRBV7-8 to TRBJ1-4; 9 bases are a match to TRBD1. Germline loops: CDR1 SGHVS, CDR2 FQNEAQ. Germline trimming cut 5 bases from V and 3 bases from J; bases unmatched to any gene: 4. The length of the CDR3 is 15 residues. The CDR3 region is CASSPWDRANEKLFF. CDR3 DNA sequence: TGTGCCAGCAGCCCATGGGACAGGGCTAATGAAAAACTGTTTTTT.

Note on this clone: At the DNA level, this CDR3 is encoded by other sequences in the same sample as well. This sequence joins TRBV20-1 and TRBJ1-1; D is unresolved. The CDR3 length is 11 residues. V was trimmed by 2 bases and J by 4 bases, leaving 5 bases between them. Germline V gene sequence: CDR1 DFQATT, CDR2 SNEGSKA (reference sequence). The CDR3 sequence: CSARRVTEAFF. CDR3 nucleotide sequence: TGCAGTGCTAGACGTGTCACTGAAGCTTTCTTT.

The CDR3, as DNA: TGTGCCAGTAGTTGGCGCGGGAGCTCCTACAATGAGCAGTTCTTC. It encodes CASSWRGSSYNEQFF. The rearrangement uses TRBV19 and TRBJ2-1; 7 bases are a match to TRBD2. The CDR3 runs 15 residues. The germline gives CDR1 LNHDA, CDR2 SQIVND (reference sequence). V dropped 5 bases and J dropped 0; count of bases not matched to a gene: 4.

The chain combines TRBV2 with TRBJ2-7; tentative D call: TRBD1 (6 bases). Trimming stripped 6 bases from V and 7 bases from J, with 19 bases between. The CDR3 is 14 amino acids. Germline V gene data show CDR1 as SNHLY and CDR2 as FYNNEI. In DNA, the CDR3 is TGTGCCAGCAGGGCTGGGGGCCTATCGAAGGAGCAGTACTTC. This codes for CASRAGGLSKEQYF. Looking up the rest from reference TRBV2 and TRBJ2-7 gives the full variable domain: EPEVTQTPSHQVTQMGQEVILRCVPISNHLYFYWYRQILGQKVEFLVSFYNNEISEKSEIFDDQFSVERPDGSNFTLKIRSTKLEDSAMYFCASRAGGLSKEQYFGPGTRLTVT.

The count of this clone is one. The V and J genes are TRBV7-9 and TRBJ1-5, with 7 bases aligning to TRBD1. The CDR3 has 15 amino acids. The germline gives CDR1 SEHNR, CDR2 FQNEAQ (reference sequence). J was trimmed by 3 bases and V by 2 bases; bases with no gene match: 4. The CDR3 nucleotides are TGTGCCAGCAGCTTAACGGGACAGCCCAATCAGCCCCAGCATTTT. It codes for CASSLTGQPNQPQHF. The whole variable domain, filled in from reference TRBV7-9 and TRBJ1-5, reads DTGVSQNPRHKITKRGQNVTFRCDPISEHNRLYWYRQTLGQGPEFLTYFQNEAQLEKSRLLSDRFSAERPKGSFSTLEIQRTEQGDSAMYLCASSLTGQPNQPQHFGDGTRLSIL.

The rearrangement links TRBV19 to TRBJ2-3; 8 bases line up with TRBD2. V was pared by 0 bases and J by 4 bases, with 12 bases of the junction left unmatched. CDR1 is LNHDA, CDR2 SQIVND, per germline (reference sequence). The length of the CDR3 is 18 residues. The chain's CDR3 is CASSIDLVGGGLPDTQYF. In nucleotides, the CDR3 is TGTGCCAGTAGTATAGATCTCGTCGGGGGGGGCCTACCAGATACGCAGTATTTT. Filled out from reference TRBV19 and TRBJ2-3, the complete variable domain reads DGGITQSPKYLFRKEGQNVTLSCEQNLNHDAMYWYRQDPGQGLRLIYYSQIVNDFQKGDIAEGYSVSREKKESFPLTVTSAQKNPTAFYLCASSIDLVGGGLPDTQYFGPGTRLTVL.

The genes are TRBV7-2 and TRBJ1-6, with a tentative D call TRBD1 (6 bases). V was clipped by 4 bases and J by 10 bases, with 26 bases between them. There are 18 residues in the CDR3. The V gene's germline CDR1 is SGHTA and CDR2 FQGNSA. The chain's CDR3 is CASSSPAGTSPTGSPLHF. The CDR3 DNA reads TGTGCCAGCAGCTCCCCTGCCGGGACATCGCCCACCGGGTCACCCCTCCACTTT.

The table lists this clone with a few counts. DNA for the CDR3: TGTGCCAGCAGCCCCAGGGGCTACGAGCAGTACTTC. Translation: CASSPRGYEQYF. V and J are TRBV2 and TRBJ2-7; D is possibly TRBD1 (6 bases). Trimming took 6 bases from V and 3 from J, leaving 9 bases between them. Germline-derived CDR1 and CDR2 are SNHLY and FYNNEI. This CDR3 spans 12 amino acids.

This rearrangement joins TRBV5-1 to TRBJ2-7, with TRBD2 as a possible D gene (6 bases). V lost 4 bases and J lost 6, with 20 bases in between. Germline V CDR1 and CDR2: SGHRS, YFSETQ. This CDR3 has 15 amino acids. CDR3 residues: CASSRDIQGLGEQYF. The CDR3 DNA reads as TGCGCCAGCAGCCGAGACATCCAGGGACTTGGCGAGCAGTACTTC.

This clone was seen a few times. The chain carries TRBV29-1 and TRBJ2-1, with D tentatively TRBD2 (5 bases). CDR3 size: 13 residues. Germline V gene data show CDR1 as SQVTM and CDR2 as ANQGSEA. The germline V and J ends were trimmed by 4 bases and 6 bases, with 13 bases remaining between them. The CDR3 bases are TGCAGCGTTGCCGGGGTAACCGGCAATGAGCAGTTCTTC. Translating it yields CSVAGVTGNEQFF.

The gene calls are TRBV5-6 and TRBJ2-7; TRBD1 matches 7 bases. Germline assignment: CDR1 SGHDT and CDR2 YYEEEE. V dropped 3 bases and J dropped 2; count of bases not matched to a gene: 5. The CDR3 loop spans 14 amino acids. The CDR3 coding sequence is TGTGCCAGCAGCTGGACGACAGGGCCCTACGAGCAGTACTTC. Its protein product is CASSWTTGPYEQYF.

The V call is TRBV7-9, the J call TRBJ2-2; D not resolved. Germline CDR1 and CDR2: SEHNR and FQNEAQ (reference sequence). V was trimmed by 5 bases and J by 4 bases, leaving 8 bases between them. The CDR3 is 13 amino acids. The CDR3 loop reads CASSLGGTGELFF. CDR3 in DNA: TGTGCCAGCAGCCTCGGTGGCACCGGGGAGCTGTTTTTT.

The V and J genes are TRBV29-1 and TRBJ1-2; D ambiguous. Trimming stripped 0 bases from V and 4 bases from J, with 9 bases between. CDR1 and CDR2 from the germline V gene are SQVTM and ANQGSEA. CDR3 length equals 13 residues. This CDR3 is CSVEDWAIYGYTF. The CDR3 DNA sequence: TGCAGCGTTGAAGATTGGGCGATCTATGGCTACACCTTC.